Detailed here is one T cell receptor (beta chain). Its cognate antigen is unknown. It was with 60 Vbeta and 13 Jbeta primers that the PCR ran. Measured with immunoSEQ multiplex PCR; TCRdb has only the in-frame clones, and not every one. This sample has approximately 170,000 clones, with approximately 70% found just once. This entry is derived from a study of cytomegalovirus exposure and HLA in healthy donors. General study results and limits: Accurate prediction of most subjects' HLA-A and HLA-B alleles from TCR beta sequences was reported. Later analysis demonstrated an association between a missense DCLRE1C variant and TCR beta V- and J-gene trimming.

The V gene's germline CDR1 is LNHNV and CDR2 YYDKDF (reference sequence). V was pared by 5 bases and J by 7 bases, with 7 bases of the junction left unmatched. This CDR3 contains 14 residues. The genes are TRBV15 and TRBJ1-2; 10 bases agree with TRBD1. The source is a woman aged 18-35 years in good health and CMV-seropositive. Material for sequencing was PBMCs. The CDR3, as DNA: TGTGCCACCAGCGTAGACAGGGGGCCTGGTGGCTACACCTTC. As protein: CATSVDRGPGGYTF.